The 16 T cell receptor beta chains below all came from one sample that was sequenced in a study of immune evolution from preneoplasia to lung adenocarcinoma. The table came from immunoSEQ multiplex PCR; TCRdb's copy has only in-frame clones and leaves some out. The table shows approximately 2,500 clones, with approximately 80% occurring only once. What was sequenced was FFPE adjacent normal lung tissue. The receptors come from a person of 80 years or more with lung adenocarcinoma.

The V and J genes are TRBV13 and TRBJ2-4; weak D call: TRBD2 (5 bases). From germline, CDR1 is PRHDT and CDR2 FYEKMQ (reference sequence). The CDR3 has 13 amino acids. V was shortened by 5 bases and J by 8 bases, with 13 bases between the two germline ends. CDR3 nucleotides: TGTGCCAGCAGCCGCGGGCAGTACGACATTCAGTACTTC. This codes for CASSRGQYDIQYF.

This clone has a single count. The chain uses TRBV30 and TRBJ1-3; no firm D call. The V gene lost 5 bases and the J gene lost 1 base, with 6 bases spanning the gap. CDR1 GTSNPN and CDR2 SVGIG come from the germline V gene (reference sequence). This CDR3 is built from 12 residues. The CDR3 DNA reads TGTGCCTGGCAAATTTCTGGAAACACCATATATTTT. Translated, it gives CAWQISGNTIYF. Variable domain in full (rest from reference TRBV30 and TRBJ1-3): SQTIHQWPATLVQPVGSPLSLECTVEGTSNPNLYWYRQAAGRGLQLLFYSVGIGQISSEVPQNLSASRPQDRQFILSSKKLLLSDSGFYLCAWQISGNTIYFGEGSWLTVV.

The V and J genes are TRBV9 and TRBJ1-1; the D is unclear. This CDR3 region has 13 residues. The V end lost 1 base, the J end lost 5 bases, and 9 bases lay between the germline ends. Looked up from germline, CDR1 is SGDLS and CDR2 is YYNGEE. In DNA form, the CDR3 reads TGTGCCAGCAGCGTAAAGAGTGGGACTGAAGCTTTCTTT. Translating it yields CASSVKSGTEAFF.

The chain recombines TRBV5-1 with TRBJ2-2; perhaps TRBD1 as D (6 bases). The CDR3 runs to 11 residues. V was trimmed by 6 bases and J by 7 bases, leaving 7 bases between them. Per the germline V gene, CDR1 is SGHRS and CDR2 is YFSETQ. CDR3 in DNA: TGCGCCAGCACAGGGGTCGGGGAGCTGTTTTTT. It encodes CASTGVGELFF.

This clone has only a few counts. The chain couples TRBV14 to TRBJ2-5, with 9 bases identical to TRBD2. CDR1 is SGHDN and CDR2 is FVKESK in the germline V gene. CDR3 length: 20 amino acids. V was pared by 0 bases and J by 4 bases, with 18 bases of the junction left unmatched. This CDR3 is CASSQDRVSGRVRGLETQYF. CDR3 nucleotides: TGTGCCAGCAGCCAAGATCGAGTTAGCGGGAGAGTTCGTGGTTTAGAGACCCAGTACTTC.

The V and J genes are TRBV6-6 and TRBJ2-7; 9 bases fit TRBD2. This CDR3 is 13 amino acids long. V dropped 6 bases and J dropped 6; count of bases not matched to a gene: 6. Germline CDR1 and CDR2: MNHNY and SVGAGI (reference sequence). The CDR3 loop is CASRRLAGVEQYF. The CDR3 DNA reads TGTGCCAGCAGGCGATTAGCGGGAGTCGAGCAGTACTTC.

This clone was detected once. This sequence joins TRBV4-2 and TRBJ1-2; tentatively, D is TRBD1 (5 bases). The germline V gene encodes CDR1 LGHNA and CDR2 YNFKEQ. Trimming removed 4 bases from V and 8 bases from J, with 20 bases in between. The CDR3 runs to 15 residues. CDR3 sequence reads: CASSPIRFGALGYTF. Written as DNA, the CDR3 is TGTGCCAGCAGCCCGATCAGGTTCGGGGCTCTGGGCTACACCTTC.

This clone was counted a few times. The CDR3 region has the DNA TGTGCCAGCAGTTCGGGGGGACAGGGGATAGAGACCCAGTACTTC. Its translation is CASSSGGQGIETQYF. This sequence joins TRBV27 and TRBJ2-5; 10 positions match TRBD1. Looked up from germline, CDR1 is MNHEY and CDR2 is SMNVEV (reference sequence). Unmatched junction bases numbered 6, after V lost 4 bases and J lost 4 bases. There are 15 residues in the CDR3.

The V gene is TRBV30, the J gene TRBJ1-3; maybe TRBD1 (5 bases). V was cut by 3 bases and J by 4 bases, with 13 bases left in between. Germline CDR1 GTSNPN, CDR2 SVGIG (reference sequence). This CDR3 is built from 14 residues. DNA for the CDR3: TGTGCCTGGAGCTTCCCAGGGACGGGAAACACCATATATTTT. Translation gives CAWSFPGTGNTIYF.

This clone has only one observation. The genes are TRBV5-6 and TRBJ1-1, with TRBD1 matching 9 bases. The CDR3 sequence is 16 residues long. The germline V gene has CDR1 SGHDT and CDR2 YYEEEE. The junction had 11 bases not matched to a gene; V was cut back by 4 bases and J by 4 bases. CDR3 nucleotides: TGTGCCAGCAGCGAAGAACAGGGGGCGCGGAGCACTGAAGCTTTCTTT. Its translation: CASSEEQGARSTEAFF.

This CDR3 is CASSPDRLNYGYTF. CDR3 coding DNA: TGCGCCAGCAGCCCGGACAGGCTTAACTATGGCTACACCTTC. The rearrangement links TRBV5-1 to TRBJ1-2, with TRBD1 matching 7 bases. CDR1 SGHRS and CDR2 YFSETQ come from the germline V gene. The CDR3 has 14 residues. Unmatched junction bases numbered 4, after V lost 4 bases and J lost 1 base.

This chain links TRBV25-1 with TRBJ2-1; TRBD2 aligns across 11 bases. V lost 6 bases to trimming and J lost 7 bases; unmatched junction nucleotides: 14. Germline values: CDR1 MGHDK, CDR2 SYGVNS. CDR3 size: 17 residues. The CDR3 is CASSMGLAEQSSNEQFF. The DNA of the CDR3 is TGTGCCAGCAGCATGGGACTAGCGGAGCAGAGCTCGAATGAGCAGTTCTTC.

The chain carries TRBV28 and TRBJ2-3; D uncertain. The germline V and J ends were trimmed by 8 bases and 2 bases, with 8 bases remaining between them. The CDR3 runs to 12 residues. CDR1 MDHEN and CDR2 SYDVKM come from the germline V gene. The CDR3 spells CASSTTTDTQYF. Here the CDR3 DNA reads TGTGCCAGCTCCACTACCACAGATACGCAGTATTTT.

This chain connects TRBV29-1 to TRBJ2-2, with 10 nucleotides matching TRBD1. J lost 6 bases, V lost 4 bases, and 8 bases had no gene match. Germline CDR1 is SQVTM and CDR2 is ANQGSEA. The CDR3 has 15 amino acids. The CDR3 DNA follows: TGCAGCGTTGGGGTATGGACAGGGGGAGCCGGGGAGCTGTTTTTT. It specifies CSVGVWTGGAGELFF.

The chain combines TRBV5-1 with TRBJ1-2; 7 bases map to TRBD1. The CDR3 has 17 amino acids. Germline values: CDR1 SGHRS, CDR2 YFSETQ. J gave up 5 bases and V 2 bases, and 15 bases lay outside the gene matches. Here the CDR3 reads CASSFAGAGQGGYGYTF. CDR3 sequence (DNA): TGCGCCAGCAGCTTCGCCGGAGCGGGCCAGGGGGGGTATGGCTACACCTTC. Combining the CDR3 with reference TRBV5-1 and TRBJ1-2 gives the whole variable domain KAGVTQTPRYLIKTRGQQVTLSCSPISGHRSVSWYQQTPGQGLQFLFEYFSETQRNKGNFPGRFSGRQFSNSRSEMNVSTLELGDSALYLCASSFAGAGQGGYGYTFGSGTRLTVV.

V usage is TRBV4-1 and J usage is TRBJ2-2; the D is unclear. CDR3 length: 14 residues. The V and J ends lost 0 bases and 5 bases respectively, with 7 bases between them. Germline lookup yields CDR1 MGHRA and CDR2 YSYEKL. CDR3 residues: CASSQDWATGELFF. The CDR3, as DNA: TGCGCCAGCAGCCAAGATTGGGCAACCGGGGAGCTGTTTTTT.